This T cell receptor (beta chain) stems from a study of blood T cell repertoires in COVID-19. Study processing details: Using reference gene primer amplification, nucleated cell counts were estimated. TCRdb's table, derived via immunoSEQ multiplex PCR, lists solely in-frame clones and lacks some. The V and J calls and the clone size are those of that table, but D and trimming were determined from the DNA. The repertoire holds roughly 300,000 clones, with over 75% as singletons. The study assigned cohorts using participant-reported clinical history. This CDR3 has 10 residues. Germline V gene lookup returns CDR1 MNHEY and CDR2 SVGAGI. Trimming stripped 11 bases from V and 10 bases from J, with 11 bases between.

This rearrangement joins TRBV6-5 to TRBJ1-4; TRBD1 is a possible D gene (5 bases). Source material: PBMCs or T cells enriched from blood (not recorded which). The sequence was collected from a woman aged 30 to 39 who had recovered from COVID-19. The CDR3 loop reads CAGGGGKLFF. In DNA form, the CDR3 reads TGTGCCGGGGGGGGAGGAAAACTGTTTTTT.